The clone carrying this T cell receptor (beta chain) appeared a few times. A read error may produce the germline difference seen at one junction end. This record comes from a study of Graves' ophthalmopathy and Graves' hyperthyroidism. Looking at the study overall: At initial diagnosis, peripheral blood was obtained, and this preceded any treatment.

The CDR3 runs to 16 residues. The germline V gene encodes CDR1 SGHTA and CDR2 FQGNSA. Researchers took RNA transcripts and amplified TCR beta CDR3 regions from them. RT-PCR in the first round used HTBI primers; a second-round multiplex PCR followed. TCRdb ran MiXCR on the multiplex PCR reads and lists one entry per CDR3 protein. The repertoire includes roughly 420,000 distinct CDR3 sequences, around 20% of them detected once, and 3% sits in the top ten. Out of about 9.3 ml of fresh peripheral blood, PBMCs were obtained. The TCR comes from a woman younger than 35 with stable Graves' hyperthyroidism. Sequenced: peripheral blood. The chain joins TRBV7-2 to TRBJ2-5; D could derive from TRBD1 or TRBD2 (6 bases each). The CDR3 spells CASNLQGSGSGETQYF. CDR3 nucleotides: TGTGCCAGCAACTTACAGGGTTCTGGGAGCGGGGAGACCCAGTACTTC.